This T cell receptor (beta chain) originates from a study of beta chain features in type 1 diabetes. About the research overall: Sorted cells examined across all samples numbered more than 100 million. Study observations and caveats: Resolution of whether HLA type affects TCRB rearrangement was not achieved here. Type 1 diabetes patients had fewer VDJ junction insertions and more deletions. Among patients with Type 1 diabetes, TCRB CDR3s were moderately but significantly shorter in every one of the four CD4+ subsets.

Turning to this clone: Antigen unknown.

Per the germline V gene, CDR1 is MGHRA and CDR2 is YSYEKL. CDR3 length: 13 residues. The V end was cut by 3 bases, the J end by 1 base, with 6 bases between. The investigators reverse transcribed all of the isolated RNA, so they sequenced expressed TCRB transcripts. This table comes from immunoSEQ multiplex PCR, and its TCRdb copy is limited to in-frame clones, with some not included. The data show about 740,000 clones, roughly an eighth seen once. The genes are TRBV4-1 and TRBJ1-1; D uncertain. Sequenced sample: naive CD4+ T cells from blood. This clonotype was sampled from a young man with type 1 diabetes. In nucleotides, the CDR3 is TGCGCCAGCAGCCACGCCGGGAACACTGAAGCTTTCTTT. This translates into CASSHAGNTEAFF.